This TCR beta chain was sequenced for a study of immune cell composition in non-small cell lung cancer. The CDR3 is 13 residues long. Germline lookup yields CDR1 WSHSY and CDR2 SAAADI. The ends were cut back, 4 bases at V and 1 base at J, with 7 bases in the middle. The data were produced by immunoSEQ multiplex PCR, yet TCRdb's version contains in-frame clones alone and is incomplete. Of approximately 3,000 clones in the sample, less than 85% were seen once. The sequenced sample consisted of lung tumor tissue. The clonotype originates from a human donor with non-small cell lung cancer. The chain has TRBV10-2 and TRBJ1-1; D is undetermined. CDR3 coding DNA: TGCGCCAGCAGTGCTGGGCGGAACACTGAAGCTTTCTTT. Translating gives CASSAGRNTEAFF.